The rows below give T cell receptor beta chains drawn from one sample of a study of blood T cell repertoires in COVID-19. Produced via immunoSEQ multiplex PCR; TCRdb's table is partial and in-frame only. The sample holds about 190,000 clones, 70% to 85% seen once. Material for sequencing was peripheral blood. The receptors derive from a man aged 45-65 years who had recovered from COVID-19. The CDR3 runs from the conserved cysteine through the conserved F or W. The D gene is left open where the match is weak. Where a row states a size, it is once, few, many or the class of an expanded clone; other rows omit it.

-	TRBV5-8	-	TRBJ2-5	CASSTGKEPRLGTQYF	TGTGCCAGCAGCACGGGGAAGGAACCCCGGTTGGGGACCCAGTACTTC
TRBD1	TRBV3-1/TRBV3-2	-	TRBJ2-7	CASSRDRALEQYF	TGTGCCAGCAGCCGGGACAGGGCTCTCGAGCAGTACTTC
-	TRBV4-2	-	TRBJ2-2	CASSQVGQRELFF	TGTGCCAGCAGCCAGGTCGGACAGCGGGAGCTGTTTTTT
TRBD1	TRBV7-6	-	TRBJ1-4	CASSLEAGGDEKLFF	TGTGCCAGCAGCTTAGAGGCAGGGGGCGATGAAAAACTGTTTTTT
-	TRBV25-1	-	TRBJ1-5	CASSGDDLQPQHF	TGTGCCAGCAGTGGCGACGACTTGCAGCCCCAGCATTTT
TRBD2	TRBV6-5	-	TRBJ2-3	CASCRTSGNLDTQYF	TGTGCCAGCTGCAGAACTAGCGGGAATTTAGATACGCAGTATTTT
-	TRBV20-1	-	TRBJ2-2	CSASGREHGELFF	TGCAGTGCTAGTGGGCGGGAACACGGGGAGCTGTTTTTT
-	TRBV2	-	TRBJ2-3	CASRWRGSGVTDTQYF	TGTGCCAGCAGGTGGAGGGGCTCCGGGGTCACAGATACGCAGTATTTT
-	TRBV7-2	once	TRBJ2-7	CASSLWSSSYEQYF	TGTGCCAGCAGCTTATGGTCTAGCTCCTACGAGCAGTACTTC
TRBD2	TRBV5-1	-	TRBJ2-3	CASSPLAGEDTQYF	TGCGCCAGCAGCCCTCTAGCGGGAGAAGATACGCAGTATTTT
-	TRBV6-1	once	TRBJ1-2	CASSEGRVETYGYTF	TGTGCCAGCAGTGAAGGCAGGGTTGAAACCTATGGCTACACCTTC
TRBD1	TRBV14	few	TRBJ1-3	CASSRDRVDGNTIYF	TGTGCCAGCAGCCGAGACAGGGTCGACGGAAACACCATATATTTT
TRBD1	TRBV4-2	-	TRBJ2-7	CASSQRTGAYEQYF	TGTGCCAGCAGCCAGCGGACAGGTGCCTACGAGCAGTACTTC
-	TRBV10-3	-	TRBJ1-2	CAISESGQSLYGYTF	TGTGCCATCAGTGAAAGTGGACAAAGCCTCTATGGCTACACCTTC
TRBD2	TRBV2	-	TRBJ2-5	CASRKPGTTWETQYF	TGTGCCAGCAGGAAACCCGGGACTACTTGGGAGACCCAGTACTTC
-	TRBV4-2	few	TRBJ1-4	CASSPGAPEKLFF	TGTGCCAGCAGCCCAGGGGCACCAGAAAAACTGTTTTTT
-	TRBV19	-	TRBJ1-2	CASSIFVFANYGYTF	TGTGCCAGTAGTATCTTTGTGTTTGCTAACTATGGCTACACCTTC
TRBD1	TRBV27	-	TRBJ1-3	CASSRGLSGNTIYF	TGTGCCAGCAGCAGGGGGCTTTCAGGAAACACCATATATTTT
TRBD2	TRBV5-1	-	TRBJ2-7	CASSPTSNSYEQYF	TGCGCCAGCAGCCCGACTAGCAACTCCTACGAGCAGTACTTC
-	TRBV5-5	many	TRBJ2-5	CASSENVQGLETQYF	TGTGCCAGCAGCGAAAATGTACAGGGTTTGGAGACCCAGTACTTC
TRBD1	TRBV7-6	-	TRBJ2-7	CASSLSVGQGDYEQYF	TGTGCCAGCAGCTTATCAGTTGGACAGGGAGACTACGAGCAGTACTTC
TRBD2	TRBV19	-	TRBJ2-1	CASSIGGSLEQFF	TGTGCCAGTAGTATCGGCGGGAGCTTGGAGCAGTTCTTC
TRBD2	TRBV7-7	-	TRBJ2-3	CASSLAGGPSDTQYF	TGTGCCAGCAGCCTAGCGGGAGGGCCGTCAGATACGCAGTATTTT
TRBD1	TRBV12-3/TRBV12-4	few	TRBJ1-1	CASTYRGMVEAFF	TGTGCCAGCACTTACAGGGGAATGGTTGAAGCTTTCTTT
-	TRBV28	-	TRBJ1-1	CATYGGLNTEAFF	TGTGCCACATACGGGGGGTTGAACACTGAAGCTTTCTTT
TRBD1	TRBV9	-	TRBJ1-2	CASSRMEAGGLAGYTF	TGTGCCAGCAGCAGAATGGAGGCAGGGGGTTTGGCTGGCTACACCTTC
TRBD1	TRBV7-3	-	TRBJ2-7	CASSLDRAREQYF	TGTGCCAGCAGCCTGGACAGGGCTCGGGAGCAGTACTTC
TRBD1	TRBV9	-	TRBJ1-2	CASSDDTGTDYGYTF	TGTGCCAGCAGCGACGATACCGGGACAGACTATGGCTACACCTTC
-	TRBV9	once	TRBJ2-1	CASSASPYNEQFF	TGTGCCAGCAGCGCGAGCCCCTACAATGAGCAGTTCTTC
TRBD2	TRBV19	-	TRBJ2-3	CASSIPHAVAGLEDTQYF	TGTGCCAGTAGTATACCCCACGCCGTAGCGGGACTTGAGGATACGCAGTATTTT
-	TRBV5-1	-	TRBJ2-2	CASSLGRRTTGELFF	TGCGCCAGCAGCTTGGGTCGTAGAACGACCGGGGAGCTGTTTTTT
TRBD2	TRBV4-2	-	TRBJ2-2	CASSQENYRTSGGELFF	TGTGCCAGCAGCCAAGAAAACTATCGGACTAGCGGCGGGGAGCTGTTTTTT
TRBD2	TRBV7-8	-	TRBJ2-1	CASSITGGRNEQFF	TGTGCCAGCAGCATAACGGGCGGGAGGAATGAGCAGTTCTTC
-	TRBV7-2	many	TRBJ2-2	CASSLVQGTGELFF	TGTGCCAGCAGCTTAGTCCAGGGGACCGGGGAGCTGTTTTTT
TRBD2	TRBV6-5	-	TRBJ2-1	CASSRAGGRQDEQFF	TGTGCCAGCAGCCGCGCGGGGGGTAGGCAAGATGAGCAGTTCTTC
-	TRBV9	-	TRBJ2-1	CASTAGSSSPYNEQFF	TGTGCCAGCACCGCGGGGTCCTCAAGTCCCTACAATGAGCAGTTCTTC
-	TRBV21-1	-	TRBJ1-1	CASSDWTVAEAFF	TGTGCCAGCAGCGATTGGACAGTTGCTGAAGCTTTCTTT